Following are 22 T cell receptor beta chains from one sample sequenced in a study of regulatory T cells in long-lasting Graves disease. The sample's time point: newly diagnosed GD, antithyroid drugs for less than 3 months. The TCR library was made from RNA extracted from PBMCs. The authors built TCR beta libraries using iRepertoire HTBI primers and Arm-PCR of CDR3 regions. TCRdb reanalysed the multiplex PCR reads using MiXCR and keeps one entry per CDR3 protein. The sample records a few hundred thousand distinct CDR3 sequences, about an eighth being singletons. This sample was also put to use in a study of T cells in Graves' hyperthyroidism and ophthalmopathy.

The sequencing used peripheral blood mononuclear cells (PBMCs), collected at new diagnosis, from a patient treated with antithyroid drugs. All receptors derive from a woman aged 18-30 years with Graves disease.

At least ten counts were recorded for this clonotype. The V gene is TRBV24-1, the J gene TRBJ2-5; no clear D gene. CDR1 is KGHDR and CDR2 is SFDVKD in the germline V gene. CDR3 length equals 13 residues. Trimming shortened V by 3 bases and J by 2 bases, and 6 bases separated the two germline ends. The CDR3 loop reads CATSDADQETQYF. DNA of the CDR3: TGTGCCACCAGTGATGCGGATCAAGAGACCCAGTACTTC.

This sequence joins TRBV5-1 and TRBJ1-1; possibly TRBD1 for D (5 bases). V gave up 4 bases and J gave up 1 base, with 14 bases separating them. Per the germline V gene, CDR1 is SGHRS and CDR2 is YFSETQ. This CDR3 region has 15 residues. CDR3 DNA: TGCGCCAGCAGCGTCCTCCGGGGCCGGAACACTGAAGCTTTCTTT. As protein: CASSVLRGRNTEAFF.

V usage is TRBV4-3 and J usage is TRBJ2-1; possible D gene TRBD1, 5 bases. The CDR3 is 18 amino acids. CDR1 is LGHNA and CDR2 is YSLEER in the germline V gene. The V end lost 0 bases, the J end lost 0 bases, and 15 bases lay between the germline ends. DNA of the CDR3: TGCGCCAGCAGCCAAGATTGGGGAAGCAGGGACTCCTACAATGAGCAGTTCTTC. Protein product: CASSQDWGSRDSYNEQFF.

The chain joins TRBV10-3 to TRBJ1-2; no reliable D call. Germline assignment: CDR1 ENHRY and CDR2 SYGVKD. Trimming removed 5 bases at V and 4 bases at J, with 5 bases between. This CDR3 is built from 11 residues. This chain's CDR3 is CAISNSYGYTF. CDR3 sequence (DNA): TGTGCCATCAGTAACAGCTATGGCTACACCTTC.

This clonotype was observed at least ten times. The CDR3 nucleotides are TGCAGTGCTAGAGATCCTCACAACCCCTTTCACAATGAGCAGTTCTTC. This gives the protein CSARDPHNPFHNEQFF. This chain connects TRBV20-1 to TRBJ2-1; D is undetermined. Trimming pared 0 bases from V and 5 bases from J, leaving 17 bases between. Germline lookup yields CDR1 DFQATT and CDR2 SNEGSKA (reference sequence). CDR3 length equals 16 residues.

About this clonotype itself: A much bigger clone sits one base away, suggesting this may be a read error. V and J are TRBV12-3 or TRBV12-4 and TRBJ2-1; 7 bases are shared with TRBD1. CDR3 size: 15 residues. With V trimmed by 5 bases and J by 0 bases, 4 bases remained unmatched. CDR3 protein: CASSHRGSSYNEQFF. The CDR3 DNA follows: TGTGCCAGCAGTCACAGGGGCAGCTCCTACAATGAGCAGTTCTTC.

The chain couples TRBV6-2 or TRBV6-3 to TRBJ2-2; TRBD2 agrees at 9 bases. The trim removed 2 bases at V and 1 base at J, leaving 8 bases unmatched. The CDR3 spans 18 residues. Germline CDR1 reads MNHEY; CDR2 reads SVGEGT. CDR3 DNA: TGTGCCAGCAGTTACGGGCTAGCGGGATCACGGAACACCGGGGAGCTGTTTTTT. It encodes CASSYGLAGSRNTGELFF.

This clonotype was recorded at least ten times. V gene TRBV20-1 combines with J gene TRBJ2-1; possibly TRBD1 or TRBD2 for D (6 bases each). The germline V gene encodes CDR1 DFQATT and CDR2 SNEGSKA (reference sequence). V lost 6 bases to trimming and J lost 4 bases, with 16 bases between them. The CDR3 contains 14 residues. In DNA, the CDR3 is TGCAGTGCAGGAGGGTTGGACAGATACAATGAGCAGTTCTTC. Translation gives CSAGGLDRYNEQFF.

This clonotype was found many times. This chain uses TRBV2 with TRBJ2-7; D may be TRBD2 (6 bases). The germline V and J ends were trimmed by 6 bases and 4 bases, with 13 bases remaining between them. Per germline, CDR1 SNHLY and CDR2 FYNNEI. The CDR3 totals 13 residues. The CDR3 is CASSPGSGYEQYV. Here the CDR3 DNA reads TGTGCCAGCAGCCCGGGTAGCGGATACGAGCAGTACGTC.

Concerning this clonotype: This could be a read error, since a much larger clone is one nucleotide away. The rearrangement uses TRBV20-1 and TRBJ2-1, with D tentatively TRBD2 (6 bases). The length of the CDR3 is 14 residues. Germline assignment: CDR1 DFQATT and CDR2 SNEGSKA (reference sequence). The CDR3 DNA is TGCAGTGCATTCCTAGCGTTCGACTACTATGAGCAGTTCTTC. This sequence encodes CSAFLAFDYYEQFF.

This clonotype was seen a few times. The CDR3 sequence: CSARDWLAGAGTQYF. DNA of the CDR3: TGCAGTGCTAGAGATTGGCTAGCGGGGGCAGGTACGCAGTATTTT. The chain has TRBV20-1 and TRBJ2-3, with 10 bases fitting TRBD2. The length of the CDR3 is 15 residues. Germline CDR1 DFQATT, CDR2 SNEGSKA (reference sequence). The J segment lost 8 bases and the V segment lost 0 bases, leaving 8 bases of the junction unmatched.

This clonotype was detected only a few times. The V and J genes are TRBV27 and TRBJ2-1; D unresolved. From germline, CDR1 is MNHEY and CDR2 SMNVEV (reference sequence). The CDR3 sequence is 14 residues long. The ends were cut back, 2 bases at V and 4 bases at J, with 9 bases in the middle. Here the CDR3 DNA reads TGTGCCAGCAGTTTAGCCCCAAATTACAATGAGCAGTTCTTC. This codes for CASSLAPNYNEQFF.

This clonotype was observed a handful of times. The CDR3 DNA reads TGCAGTGCTAAAAAAGGGGGCGGCGGAGAGACCCAGTACTTC. Its protein is CSAKKGGGGETQYF. This chain uses TRBV20-1 with TRBJ2-5; 7 bases are shared with TRBD1. The CDR3 sequence is 14 residues long. V trimming: 4 bases; J trimming: 4 bases; junction bases outside the gene matches: 9. In germline, CDR1 is DFQATT, CDR2 SNEGSKA (reference sequence).

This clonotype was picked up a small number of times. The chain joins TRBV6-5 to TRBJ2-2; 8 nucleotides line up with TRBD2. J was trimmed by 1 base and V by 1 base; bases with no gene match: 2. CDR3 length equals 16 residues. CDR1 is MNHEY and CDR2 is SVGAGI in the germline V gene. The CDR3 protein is CASSYLSGGNTGELFF. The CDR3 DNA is TGTGCCAGCAGTTACTTAAGCGGGGGGAACACCGGGGAGCTGTTTTTT.

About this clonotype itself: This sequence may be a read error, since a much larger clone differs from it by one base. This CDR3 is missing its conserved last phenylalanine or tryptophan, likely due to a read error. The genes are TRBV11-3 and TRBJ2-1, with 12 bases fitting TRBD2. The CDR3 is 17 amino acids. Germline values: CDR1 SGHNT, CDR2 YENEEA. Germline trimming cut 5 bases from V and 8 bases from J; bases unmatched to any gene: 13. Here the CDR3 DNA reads TGTGCCAGCAGCCCACCGGTGGGGCTAGCGGGAGGGCATGAGCAGTTCTTA. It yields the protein CASSPPVGLAGGHEQFL.

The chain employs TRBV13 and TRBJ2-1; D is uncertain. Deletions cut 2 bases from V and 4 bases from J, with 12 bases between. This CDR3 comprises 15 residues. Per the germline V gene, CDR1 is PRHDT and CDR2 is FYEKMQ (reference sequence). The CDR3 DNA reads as TGTGCCAGCAGCTTATGGGTCTTCGCTTACAATGAGCAGTTCTTC. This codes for CASSLWVFAYNEQFF. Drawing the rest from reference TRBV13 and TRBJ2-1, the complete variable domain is AAGVIQSPRHLIKEKRETATLKCYPIPRHDTVYWYQQGPGQDPQFLISFYEKMQSDKGSIPDRFSAQQFSDYHSELNMSSLELGDSALYFCASSLWVFAYNEQFFGPGTRLTVL.

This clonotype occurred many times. CDR3 coding DNA: TGTGCCAGCAAACCTAGGGAACTCGCGAACACCGGGGAGCTGTTTTTT. As protein: CASKPRELANTGELFF. This chain uses TRBV6-1 with TRBJ2-2; D uncertain. The CDR3 spans 16 residues. Trimming stripped 7 bases from V and 0 bases from J, with 15 bases between. Germline loops: CDR1 MNHNS, CDR2 SASEGT.

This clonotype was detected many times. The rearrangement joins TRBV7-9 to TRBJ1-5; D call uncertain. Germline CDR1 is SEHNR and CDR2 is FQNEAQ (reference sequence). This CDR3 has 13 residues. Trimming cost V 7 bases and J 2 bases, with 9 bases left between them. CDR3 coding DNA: TGTGCCAGCACCCAAGACGGCAATCAGCCCCAGCATTTT. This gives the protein CASTQDGNQPQHF.

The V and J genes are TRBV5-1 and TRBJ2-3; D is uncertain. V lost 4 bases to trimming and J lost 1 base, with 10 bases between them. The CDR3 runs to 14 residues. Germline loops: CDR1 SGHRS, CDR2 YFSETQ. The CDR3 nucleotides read TGCGCCAGCAGCCAGGTTAGGGGCACAGATACGCAGTATTTT. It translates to CASSQVRGTDTQYF. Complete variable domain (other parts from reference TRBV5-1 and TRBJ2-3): KAGVTQTPRYLIKTRGQQVTLSCSPISGHRSVSWYQQTPGQGLQFLFEYFSETQRNKGNFPGRFSGRQFSNSRSEMNVSTLELGDSALYLCASSQVRGTDTQYFGPGTRLTVL.

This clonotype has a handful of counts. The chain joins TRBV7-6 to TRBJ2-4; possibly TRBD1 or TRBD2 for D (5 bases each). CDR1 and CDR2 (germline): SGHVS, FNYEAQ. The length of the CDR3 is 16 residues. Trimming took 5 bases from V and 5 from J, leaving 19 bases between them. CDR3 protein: CASSLPPGPGENIQYF. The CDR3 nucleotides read TGTGCCAGCAGCCTCCCTCCGGGACCTGGCGAAAACATTCAGTACTTC.

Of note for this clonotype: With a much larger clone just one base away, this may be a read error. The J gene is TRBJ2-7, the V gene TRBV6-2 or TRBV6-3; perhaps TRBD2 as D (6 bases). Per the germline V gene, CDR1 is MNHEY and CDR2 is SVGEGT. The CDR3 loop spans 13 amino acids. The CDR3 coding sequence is TGTGTCAGCGCGGGGCACGCCTCGGGCGAGCAGTACTTC. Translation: CVSAGHASGEQYF.

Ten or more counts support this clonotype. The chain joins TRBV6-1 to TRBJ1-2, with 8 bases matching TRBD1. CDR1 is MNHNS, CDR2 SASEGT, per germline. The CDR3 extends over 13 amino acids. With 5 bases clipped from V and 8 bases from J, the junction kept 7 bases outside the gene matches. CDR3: CASSPKDRDGYTF. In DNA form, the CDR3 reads TGTGCCAGCAGTCCCAAGGACAGGGACGGCTACACCTTC.